The 27 T cell receptor beta chains below come from one sample, sequenced in a study of blood T cell repertoires in COVID-19 (dated by TCRdb to 2018 to 2021). Libraries were prepared through the immunoSEQ multiplex PCR assay. Held by TCRdb, this immuneACCESS table contains in-frame sequences only and omits some clones. Under half of the omission traces to an unresolved V gene where checked; the cause of the rest is unknown. This sample is represented by approximately 250,000 clones; roughly 91% of them were singletons. Around 4% of the sample belongs to the ten largest clones. The sample taken for sequencing was PBMCs or T cells enriched from blood (not recorded which). Source of these receptors: a woman aged 25-40 years who had recovered from COVID-19.

V usage is TRBV6-2 or TRBV6-3 and J usage is TRBJ2-7; 8 nucleotides line up with TRBD1. The CDR3 is 18 residues long. Trimming took 2 bases from V and 0 from J; bases not matched to a gene: 12. The germline gives CDR1 MNHEY, CDR2 SVGEGT. CDR3 nucleotides: TGTGCCAGCAGTTACGAACAGGGGGTGGGTACTAGCTCCTACGAGCAGTACTTC. Protein product: CASSYEQGVGTSSYEQYF.

This clone was seen only a few times. The rearrangement uses TRBV15 and TRBJ1-4, with D tentatively TRBD1 (6 bases). V lost 8 bases and J lost 5, with 12 bases in between. The CDR3 is 13 residues long. Germline V CDR1 and CDR2: LNHNV, YYDKDF (reference sequence). This CDR3 is CATLWTENEKLFF. In nucleotides, the CDR3 is TGTGCCACCCTTTGGACAGAGAATGAAAAACTGTTTTTT.

This clone was picked up many times. This chain uses TRBV5-1 with TRBJ1-1, with 9 positions matching TRBD1. The ends lost 3 bases at V and 6 bases at J; junction bases unmatched: 3. The germline V gene encodes CDR1 SGHRS and CDR2 YFSETQ. The CDR3 contains 13 residues. The DNA for the CDR3 is TGCGCCAGCAGCTGGGACAGGGAGCCTGAAGCTTTCTTT. It codes for CASSWDREPEAFF.

The gene calls are TRBV19 and TRBJ2-3; no firm D call. Germline lookup yields CDR1 LNHDA and CDR2 SQIVND (reference sequence). V lost 0 bases and J lost 5, with 18 bases in between. The CDR3 spans 17 residues. Written as DNA, the CDR3 is TGTGCCAGTAGTATAGATGGAGCGAGGAGCCCGGTAGATACGCAGTATTTT. It translates to CASSIDGARSPVDTQYF. Drawing the rest from reference TRBV19 and TRBJ2-3, the complete variable domain is DGGITQSPKYLFRKEGQNVTLSCEQNLNHDAMYWYRQDPGQGLRLIYYSQIVNDFQKGDIAEGYSVSREKKESFPLTVTSAQKNPTAFYLCASSIDGARSPVDTQYFGPGTRLTVL.

This clone was seen more than once but under ten times. V usage is TRBV9 and J usage is TRBJ1-2; D gene uncertain. The V gene lost 1 base and the J gene lost 0 bases, with 10 bases spanning the gap. Germline values: CDR1 SGDLS, CDR2 YYNGEE. The CDR3 runs 15 residues. The CDR3 loop reads CASSVSGGTNYGYTF. CDR3 coding DNA: TGTGCCAGCAGCGTATCAGGAGGGACTAACTATGGCTACACCTTC.

The chain has TRBV5-1 and TRBJ2-7, with 7 positions matching TRBD1. The CDR3 length is 14 residues. The germline CDR1 and CDR2 sequences are SGHRS and YFSETQ. The V gene end was trimmed by 1 base and the J gene end by 6 bases; junction bases not matched to a gene: 7. The CDR3 is CASSLNPTGVEQYF. CDR3 DNA sequence: TGCGCCAGCAGCTTGAATCCTACAGGGGTCGAGCAGTACTTC.

The chain joins TRBV27 to TRBJ1-2, with 10 bases that match TRBD1. CDR1 MNHEY and CDR2 SMNVEV come from the germline V gene (reference sequence). V dropped 0 bases and J dropped 2; count of bases not matched to a gene: 3. The CDR3 loop spans 16 amino acids. The CDR3 DNA reads TGTGCCAGCAGTTTATCGCCGGGACAGGGGAACTATGGCTACACCTTC. It codes for CASSLSPGQGNYGYTF.

This sequence joins TRBV28 and TRBJ1-5; D is perhaps TRBD1 (6 bases). The CDR3 runs to 14 residues. Deletions cut 5 bases from V and 3 bases from J, with 11 bases between. CDR1 and CDR2 from the germline V gene are MDHEN and SYDVKM. CDR3: CASSEDSHNQPQHF. For the CDR3, the DNA is TGTGCCAGCAGTGAGGACAGCCACAATCAGCCCCAGCATTTT. The full variable domain, its missing parts supplied by reference TRBV28 and TRBJ1-5, is DVKVTQSSRYLVKRTGEKVFLECVQDMDHENMFWYRQDPGLGLRLIYFSYDVKMKEKGDIPEGYSVSREKKERFSLILESASTNQTSMYLCASSEDSHNQPQHFGDGTRLSIL.

The gene calls are TRBV30 and TRBJ1-1; D gene uncertain. Trimming removed 2 bases from V and 5 bases from J, with 12 bases in between. This CDR3 spans 13 amino acids. Per germline, CDR1 GTSNPN and CDR2 SVGIG (reference sequence). CDR3 in amino acids: CAWSTQAGTEAFF. CDR3 coding DNA: TGTGCCTGGAGTACGCAGGCGGGGACTGAAGCTTTCTTT.

The chain couples TRBV7-2 to TRBJ2-7; 10 bases align to TRBD2. Per germline, CDR1 SGHTA and CDR2 FQGNSA. Losses at the gene ends were 5 bases for V and 1 base for J; bases not matched to a gene: 8. CDR3 length: 16 amino acids. CDR3 DNA sequence: TGTGCCAGCAGCCCCATCCTAGCGGGAGTGTCCTACGAGCAGTACTTC. It codes for CASSPILAGVSYEQYF.

The chain combines TRBV10-3 with TRBJ1-2; 9 bases agree with TRBD1. Germline CDR1 and CDR2: ENHRY and SYGVKD. V shed 0 bases and J 6 bases; nucleotides not matched to a gene: 5. CDR3 size: 15 residues. The CDR3 reads CAISESRGDRDGYTF. The CDR3 DNA reads as TGTGCCATCAGTGAGTCGCGGGGGGACAGGGATGGCTACACCTTC.

Worth noting for this clone: A junction end diverges from the germline sequence, so it may reflect a read error. V gene TRBV7-7 combines with J gene TRBJ2-2; 9 bases fit TRBD2. This CDR3 is 16 amino acids long. Germline V CDR1 and CDR2: SSHAT, FNYEAQ (reference sequence). The CDR3 region has the DNA TGTGCTAGCAGCTTATTGGCTAGCGGGAATGCCGGGGAGCTGTTTTTT. Encoded protein: CASSLLASGNAGELFF.

A single count supports this clone. The rearrangement joins TRBV9 to TRBJ2-1; D might be TRBD1 (6 bases). V lost 5 bases to trimming and J lost 3 bases, with 18 bases between them. This CDR3 comprises 16 residues. Germline loops: CDR1 SGDLS, CDR2 YYNGEE. The CDR3 is CASRTSPGHDYNEQFF. In nucleotides, the CDR3 is TGTGCCAGCAGAACTTCTCCGGGACATGACTACAATGAGCAGTTCTTC.

The rearrangement uses TRBV11-2 and TRBJ1-3; TRBD1 agrees at 8 bases. The CDR3 is made up of 14 amino acids. Germline CDR1 reads SGHAT; CDR2 reads FQNNGV. The V and J ends lost 5 bases and 4 bases, in that order; junction bases with no gene match: 4. CDR3 sequence reads: CASSRTGIGNTIYF. In DNA form, the CDR3 reads TGTGCCAGCAGCCGGACAGGGATCGGAAACACCATATATTTT.

The chain carries TRBV27 and TRBJ1-5; tentative D call: TRBD1 (6 bases). V was trimmed by 5 bases and J by 5 bases, leaving 19 bases between them. In germline, CDR1 is MNHEY, CDR2 SMNVEV (reference sequence). The CDR3 has 16 amino acids. CDR3 sequence reads: CASSAGIKGGDQPQHF. The CDR3 DNA reads TGTGCCAGCAGTGCCGGGATTAAGGGGGGGGATCAGCCCCAGCATTTT.

The rearrangement links TRBV28 to TRBJ2-5; weak D call: TRBD1 (7 bases). Trimming took off 3 bases at V and 2 bases at J, with 16 bases between the two ends. Germline V CDR1 and CDR2: MDHEN, SYDVKM. The CDR3 is 16 amino acids. The CDR3 nucleotides are TGTGCCAGCAGTTTCAGGCAGGGGGGCGGGCAAGAGACCCAGTACTTC. Protein: CASSFRQGGGQETQYF.

The CDR3 loop reads CASRGAGTGDANYGYTF. The CDR3 region has the DNA TGTGCCAGCAGGGGGGCTGGGACAGGGGATGCCAACTATGGCTACACCTTC. This sequence joins TRBV13 and TRBJ1-2; 10 bases fit TRBD1. V trimming: 6 bases; J trimming: 2 bases; junction bases outside the gene matches: 12. Germline V gene sequence: CDR1 PRHDT, CDR2 FYEKMQ (reference sequence). There are 17 residues in the CDR3.

This clone was seen once. V is TRBV30 and J is TRBJ1-1; D may be TRBD1 (5 bases). The CDR3 covers 13 residues. The ends were cut back, 5 bases at V and 4 bases at J, with 14 bases in the middle. The V gene's germline CDR1 is GTSNPN and CDR2 SVGIG (reference sequence). The CDR3 DNA sequence: TGTGCCTGGGTCAGGGTGCGGGGCACTGAAGCTTTCTTT. It yields the protein CAWVRVRGTEAFF.

This sequence joins TRBV5-4 and TRBJ2-7; D may be TRBD2 (5 bases). Trimming left V 4 bases short and J 3 bases short, with 11 bases between. From germline, CDR1 is SGHNT and CDR2 YYREEE (reference sequence). CDR3 length: 13 residues. The CDR3 coding sequence is TGTGCCAGCAGCCCCTTCGGGATCTACGAGCAGTACTTC. Its protein product is CASSPFGIYEQYF.

V gene TRBV23-1 combines with J gene TRBJ1-1; the match to TRBD1 covers 7 bases. TRBV23-1 qualifies as an ORF whose function is uncertain. The CDR3 is made up of 15 amino acids. Trimming took 4 bases from V and 3 from J; bases not matched to a gene: 8. The CDR3 DNA is TGCGCCAGCAGTCCGACAGGGCGGGTGGACACTGAAGCTTTCTTT. As protein: CASSPTGRVDTEAFF.

The chain combines TRBV2 with TRBJ2-7; tentative D call: TRBD2 (5 bases). Per germline, CDR1 SNHLY and CDR2 FYNNEI. This CDR3 is built from 12 residues. Trimming shortened V by 7 bases and J by 5 bases, and 12 bases separated the two germline ends. The DNA for the CDR3 is TGTGCCAGCATCAGAGCCGGGGACGAGCAGTACTTC. Its translation is CASIRAGDEQYF. Combining the CDR3 with reference TRBV2 and TRBJ2-7 gives the whole variable domain EPEVTQTPSHQVTQMGQEVILRCVPISNHLYFYWYRQILGQKVEFLVSFYNNEISEKSEIFDDQFSVERPDGSNFTLKIRSTKLEDSAMYFCASIRAGDEQYFGPGTRLTVT.

The rearrangement joins TRBV27 to TRBJ1-1; D ambiguous. V was trimmed by 5 bases and J by 4 bases, leaving 8 bases between them. CDR1 MNHEY and CDR2 SMNVEV come from the germline V gene (reference sequence). The CDR3 totals 12 residues. The CDR3 region is CASSSKPTEAFF. The DNA for the CDR3 is TGTGCCAGCAGTAGCAAGCCCACTGAAGCTTTCTTT.

This rearrangement joins TRBV30 to TRBJ2-3, with a tentative D call TRBD1 (5 bases). The length of the CDR3 is 12 residues. V was pared by 6 bases and J by 0 bases, with 7 bases between. Per germline, CDR1 GTSNPN and CDR2 SVGIG (reference sequence). CDR3 in amino acids: CACRVSTDTQYF. The CDR3 DNA is TGTGCCTGCAGGGTTAGCACAGATACGCAGTATTTT.

This rearrangement joins TRBV11-3 to TRBJ2-7; 7 bases fit TRBD2. J gave up 1 base and V 6 bases, and 12 bases lay outside the gene matches. The germline CDR1 and CDR2 sequences are SGHNT and YENEEA. CDR3 size: 16 residues. The DNA of the CDR3 is TGTGCCAGCAGGACCCCGATAGCGGGTCAGTCCTACGAGCAGTACTTC. Amino acid sequence: CASRTPIAGQSYEQYF.

The DNA of the CDR3 is TGTGCCAGTAGTTCTGGGGAGATGTTAGATACGCAGTATTTT. Amino acids: CASSSGEMLDTQYF. V gene TRBV19 combines with J gene TRBJ2-3; weak D call: TRBD2 (5 bases). The CDR3 is 14 amino acids. Germline-derived CDR1 and CDR2 are LNHDA and SQIVND (reference sequence). The V and J ends lost 5 bases and 5 bases respectively, with 14 bases between them.

CDR3 DNA: TGTGCCAGCAGCTTACCCGGGACAGGGATGAAACTGTTTTTT. Protein sequence: CASSLPGTGMKLFF. This chain links TRBV7-2 with TRBJ1-4, with 9 positions matching TRBD1. Germline trimming cut 2 bases from V and 11 bases from J; bases unmatched to any gene: 6. CDR3 length: 14 amino acids. Germline CDR1 is SGHTA and CDR2 is FQGNSA. The variable domain in full, with the rest retrieved from reference TRBV7-2 and TRBJ1-4, is GAGVSQSPSNKVTEKGKDVELRCDPISGHTALYWYRQSLGQGLEFLIYFQGNSAPDKSGLPSDRFSAERTGGSVSTLTIQRTQQEDSAVYLCASSLPGTGMKLFFGSGTQLSVL.

This sequence joins TRBV9 and TRBJ1-2; D call uncertain. The CDR3 extends over 12 amino acids. The V gene's germline CDR1 is SGDLS and CDR2 YYNGEE. Trimming took 4 bases from V and 3 from J, leaving 7 bases between them. CDR3 coding DNA: TGTGCCAGCAGCCCCCCCGACTATGGCTACACCTTC. Translating it yields CASSPPDYGYTF.